What follows describes a single TCR beta chain. Its antigen is as yet unknown. The TCR beta cDNA libraries contained unique molecular identifiers. Via MiXCR, TCRdb re-called the PCR reads, giving one row per CDR3 protein. The profile covers 650,000 to 900,000 distinct CDR3 sequences, with 46% appearing a single time and roughly 4.5% taken by the ten largest. The sample comes from a study of post-analysis software for immune sequencing data. On the study more broadly: Included among the disease courses, which were recorded for the cohort, were relapsing-remitting, secondary progressive and progressive-relapsing multiple sclerosis. Study findings and constraints: Several TRBV segments were more frequent in patients than controls; TRBV5-6, TRBV5-1 and TRBV20-1 belonged to this group. Significantly decreased normalized Chao1 diversity was recorded for multiple sclerosis patients relative to controls.

V was trimmed by 7 bases and J by 5 bases, leaving 13 bases between them. This CDR3 is 13 amino acids long. V and J are TRBV12-3 or TRBV12-4 and TRBJ2-3; D is undetermined. This clonotype originated in a girl aged 10 to 17 with multiple sclerosis. Sequencing was performed on blood. In DNA form, the CDR3 reads TGTGCCAGCAACCGAGGAGATGGAGATACGCAGTATTTT. This encodes CASNRGDGDTQYF.